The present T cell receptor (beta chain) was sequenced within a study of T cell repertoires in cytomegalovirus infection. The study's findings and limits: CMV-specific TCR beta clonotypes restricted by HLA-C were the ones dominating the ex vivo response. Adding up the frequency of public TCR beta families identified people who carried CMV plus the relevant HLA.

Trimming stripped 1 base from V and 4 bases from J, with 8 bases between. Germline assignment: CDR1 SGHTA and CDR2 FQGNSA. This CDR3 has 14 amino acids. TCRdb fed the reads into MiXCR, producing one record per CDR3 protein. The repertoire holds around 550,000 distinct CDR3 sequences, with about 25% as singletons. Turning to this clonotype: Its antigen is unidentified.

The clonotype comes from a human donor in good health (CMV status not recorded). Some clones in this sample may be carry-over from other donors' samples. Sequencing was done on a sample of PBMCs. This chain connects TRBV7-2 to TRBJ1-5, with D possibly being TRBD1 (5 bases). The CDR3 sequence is CASSLDPGNQPQHF. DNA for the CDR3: TGTGCCAGCAGCTTAGATCCAGGGAATCAGCCCCAGCATTTT.